This T cell receptor (beta chain) was sequenced during a study of cytomegalovirus exposure and HLA in healthy donors. Study-wide findings and caveats: The authors enumerated some 170 TCR beta chains as linked to cytomegalovirus. When analyzed later, a missense DCLRE1C variant was found to be linked to TCR beta V- and J-gene trimming.

For this clone: The antigen is unknown. The junction shows a germline mismatch at one end, possibly a read error.

With 60 Vbeta and 13 Jbeta primers, the PCR was carried out. TCRdb keeps only in-frame clones here, not all; method: immunoSEQ multiplex PCR. Counted here are 150,000 to 200,000 clones, more than 70% occurring once; the ten biggest clones make up about 1%. Nominal health characterized the donors when sampled, though unrecorded immune exposures were likely. In germline, CDR1 is SEHNR, CDR2 FQNEAQ (reference sequence). CDR3 length: 11 residues. The chain combines TRBV7-9 with TRBJ2-3; D is unresolved. Sequenced sample: PBMCs. This sequence was found in a woman aged 40 to 55 in good health and CMV-seronegative. The CDR3 region is CSSSPSDTQYF. Written as DNA, the CDR3 is TGTTCCAGCAGCCCGTCAGATACGCAGTATTTT.